Listed below are T cell receptor beta chains from one sample, sequenced in a study of blood T cell repertoires in COVID-19. The repertoire was sequenced with immunoSEQ multiplex PCR; TCRdb's copy has only in-frame clones and lacks some. The data hold 25,000 to 35,000 clones, with approximately 80% observed a single time. The sequenced sample was peripheral blood. The source is a woman in her seventies with acute or convalescent COVID-19. Both conserved end residues are part of each CDR3. D genes are given only for firm matches. Clone size is shown for a subset of rows, as once, few, many or a class of expanded clone.

j_gene | d_gene | v_gene | abundance | CDR3aa | CDR3nt
TRBJ1-5 | TRBD1 | TRBV7-2 | . | CASSPTLTGNQPQHF | TGTGCCAGCAGTCCTACTCTGACAGGGAATCAGCCCCAGCATTTT
TRBJ1-4 | . | TRBV18 | . | CASSREDWREKLFF | TGTGCCAGCTCACGGGAAGACTGGAGGGAAAAACTGTTTTTT
TRBJ2-3 | . | TRBV6-4 | . | CASSVYDTTDTQYF | TGTGCCAGCAGTGTCTACGACACCACAGATACGCAGTATTTT
TRBJ1-2 | . | TRBV2 | . | CASSEKQGNYGYTF | TGTGCCAGCAGTGAGAAGCAGGGCAACTATGGCTACACCTTC
TRBJ2-3 | . | TRBV6-1 | few | CASSEALKGTTRADTQYF | TGTGCCAGCAGTGAAGCCCTGAAGGGGACAACACGGGCAGATACGCAGTATTTT
TRBJ2-5 | TRBD2 | TRBV4-3 | . | CASSQALLAGQETQYF | TGCGCCAGCAGCCAAGCCCTTCTAGCGGGCCAAGAGACCCAGTACTTC
TRBJ2-7 | . | TRBV7-8 | once | CASSYPRHEQYF | TGTGCCAGCAGCTACCCGCGCCACGAGCAGTACTTC
TRBJ1-2 | . | TRBV12-3/TRBV12-4 | . | CASSWGGLGGYTF | TGTGCCAGCAGTTGGGGGGGTTTAGGTGGCTACACCTTC
TRBJ2-2 | TRBD2 | TRBV7-3 | once | CASSLTSGSNGELFF | TGTGCCAGCAGCCTGACTAGCGGGAGTAACGGGGAGCTGTTTTTT
TRBJ2-2 | TRBD2 | TRBV24-1 | . | CATSDTGTSRVGDTGELFF | TGTGCCACCAGTGATACCGGGACTAGCAGGGTCGGGGACACCGGGGAGCTGTTTTTT
TRBJ2-7 | TRBD1 | TRBV5-6 | . | CASSLGQGSWYEQYF | TGTGCCAGCAGCTTGGGACAGGGGAGCTGGTACGAGCAGTACTTC
TRBJ2-1 | TRBD2 | TRBV7-2 | . | CASSLVREAGENEQFF | TGTGCCAGCAGCTTAGTCCGGGAGGCGGGTGAGAATGAGCAGTTCTTC
TRBJ2-3 | TRBD2 | TRBV4-2 | many | CASSQEFSGKLNTQYF | TGTGCCAGCAGCCAAGAATTCAGCGGGAAACTAAATACGCAGTATTTT
TRBJ2-5 | . | TRBV28 | . | CASSNSDQETQYF | TGTGCCAGCAGTAATAGCGACCAAGAGACCCAGTACTTC
TRBJ2-5 | TRBD1 | TRBV18 | . | CASSPPTDRVRETQYF | TGTGCCAGCTCACCCCCGACCGACAGGGTGCGAGAGACCCAGTACTTC
TRBJ2-1 | TRBD1 | TRBV4-2 | once | CASSQRTGGAHNEQFF | TGTGCCAGCAGCCAACGGACAGGGGGCGCCCACAATGAGCAGTTCTTC
TRBJ2-5 | . | TRBV5-5 | . | CASSAGLQETQYF | TGTGCCAGCAGTGCAGGGCTCCAAGAGACCCAGTACTTC
TRBJ2-3 | TRBD2 | TRBV30 | . | CAWSVGGRPDTQYF | TGTGCCTGGAGTGTAGGCGGGAGACCAGATACGCAGTATTTT